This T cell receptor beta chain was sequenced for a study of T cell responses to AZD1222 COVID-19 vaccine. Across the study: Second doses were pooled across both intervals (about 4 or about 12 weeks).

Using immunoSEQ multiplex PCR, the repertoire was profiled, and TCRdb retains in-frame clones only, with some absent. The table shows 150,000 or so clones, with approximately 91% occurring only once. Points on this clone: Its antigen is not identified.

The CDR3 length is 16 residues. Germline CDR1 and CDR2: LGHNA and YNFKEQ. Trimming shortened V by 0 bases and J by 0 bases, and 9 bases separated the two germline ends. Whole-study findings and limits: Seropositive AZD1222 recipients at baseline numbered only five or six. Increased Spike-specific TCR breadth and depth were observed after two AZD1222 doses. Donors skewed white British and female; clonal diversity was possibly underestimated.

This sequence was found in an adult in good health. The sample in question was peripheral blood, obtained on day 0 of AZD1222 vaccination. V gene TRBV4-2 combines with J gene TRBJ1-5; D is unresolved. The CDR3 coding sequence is TGTGCCAGCAGCCAAGATACGGAGGGTAGCAATCAGCCCCAGCATTTT. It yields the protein CASSQDTEGSNQPQHF.